These T cell receptor beta chains were read from a single sample in a study of T cells in Graves' hyperthyroidism and ophthalmopathy. Via MiXCR, TCRdb re-called the multiplex PCR reads, giving one row per CDR3 protein. The top ten hold less than 20% of the sample, which has about 380,000 distinct CDR3 sequences, roughly 15% seen once. Sequencing was carried out using blood. All receptors come from a woman under 40 with Graves' ophthalmopathy. CDR3s include the opening cysteine and the closing phenylalanine or tryptophan. A D gene is named only where the DNA matches it firmly. A clone size is listed for some rows: how often the clone was seen (once, few, many), or a class if it is expanded.

>TRBJ2-1|TRBV20-1|16|.|.
CSARDSGASSYNEQFF
TGCAGTGCTAGAGACTCGGGGGCCAGCTCCTACAATGAGCAGTTCTTC
>TRBJ2-1|TRBV2|14|many|TRBD2
CASKSSGGAVEQFF
TGTGCCAGCAAATCTAGCGGGGGGGCCGTAGAGCAGTTCTTC
>TRBJ2-3|TRBV5-8|16|many|.
CASSLQGIPRTDTQYF
TGTGCCAGCAGCTTGCAGGGGATCCCTCGTACAGATACGCAGTATTTT
>TRBJ1-1|TRBV4-1|14|many|.
CASSTRGGRTEAFF
TGCGCCAGCAGCACCCGGGGGGGACGCACTGAAGCTTTCTTT
>TRBJ2-2|TRBV7-6|17|.|TRBD2
CASSLVAGGSYTGELFF
TGTGCCAGCAGCTTAGTGGCGGGGGGTTCGTACACCGGGGAGCTGTTTTTT
>TRBJ1-5|TRBV28|21|many|TRBD1
CASSLFGGGTGAQESNQPQHF
TGTGCCAGCAGTTTATTCGGGGGGGGGACAGGGGCTCAAGAAAGCAATCAGCCCCAGCATTTT
>TRBJ2-1|TRBV5-6|13|.|.
CASSHTPGTEQFF
TGTGCCAGCAGTCATACCCCAGGGACTGAGCAGTTCTTC
>TRBJ2-1|TRBV7-3|14|many|TRBD1
CASGAGTGLNEQFF
TGTGCCAGCGGCGCCGGGACAGGGCTCAATGAGCAGTTCTTC
>TRBJ2-1|TRBV4-1|16|few|TRBD2
CASSQGTSGRHNEQFF
TGCGCCAGCAGCCAAGGGACTAGCGGGCGTCACAATGAGCAGTTCTTC
>TRBJ2-1|TRBV3-1|16|many|.
CASSQDGGGRGNEQFF
TGTGCCAGCAGCCAAGATGGGGGGGGGCGGGGCAATGAGCAGTTCTTC
>TRBJ2-7|TRBV6-1|16|few|TRBD1
CASSETSGQGSYEQYF
TGTGCCAGCAGTGAAACGAGTGGACAGGGATCGTACGAGCAGTACTTC
>TRBJ1-3|TRBV2|12|many|.
CASKVGGNTIYF
TGTGCCAGCAAAGTGGGTGGAAACACCATATATTTT
>TRBJ1-5|TRBV18|16|many|.
CASSSTTGDSNQPQHF
TGTGCCAGCTCCTCCACAACCGGGGATAGCAATCAGCCCCAGCATTTT
>TRBJ2-3|TRBV7-3|14|.|TRBD1
CASSLGTATDTQYF
TGTGCCAGCAGCCTCGGGACAGCCACAGATACGCAGTATTTT
>TRBJ2-7|TRBV2|13|.|.
CASSSQGGNEQYF
TGTGCCAGCAGTTCGCAGGGGGGGAACGAGCAGTACTTC
>TRBJ2-3|TRBV6-1|10|many|.
CASPQVTQYF
TGTGCCAGCCCCCAGGTCACGCAGTATTTT
>TRBJ1-5|TRBV12-3/TRBV12-4|12|many|.
CASSAQVQPQHF
TGTGCCAGCAGTGCTCAGGTCCAGCCCCAGCATTTT
>TRBJ2-1|TRBV7-9|13|many|.
CASSLSQAHEQFF
TGTGCCAGCAGCTTATCTCAGGCCCATGAGCAGTTCTTC
>TRBJ2-5|TRBV5-6|14|many|.
CASSLEEGPETQYF
TGTGCCAGCAGCTTGGAAGAGGGCCCGGAGACCCAGTACTTC
>TRBJ1-1|TRBV28|17|many|.
CASSLFRFGAWNTEAFF
TGTGCCAGCAGTTTATTTCGCTTCGGGGCCTGGAACACTGAAGCTTTCTTT
>TRBJ1-2|TRBV19|15|.|.
CASSIGATGHYGYTF
TGTGCCAGTAGTATCGGGGCTACAGGCCACTATGGCTACACCTTC
>TRBJ1-6|TRBV7-8|19|many|.
CASSLAHVPRGSYNSPLHF
TGTGCCAGCAGCTTAGCCCACGTACCCCGGGGCTCCTATAATTCACCCCTCCACTTT
>TRBJ2-7|TRBV18|13|many|.
CAITGETNYEQYF
TGTGCCATCACAGGAGAGACGAACTACGAGCAGTACTTC
>TRBJ2-7|TRBV9|15|many|TRBD1
CASSGTGTALYEQYF
TGTGCCAGCAGCGGGACCGGGACAGCGCTTTACGAGCAGTACTTC
>TRBJ1-1|TRBV15|14|few|.
CATSINVGTPEAFF
TGTGCCACCAGCATTAACGTTGGGACACCTGAAGCTTTCTTT
>TRBJ2-3|TRBV6-1|17|.|TRBD2
CASSPRTSGGAGDTQYF
TGTGCCAGCAGCCCCCGGACTAGCGGGGGGGCAGGGGATACGCAGTATTTT
>TRBJ2-7|TRBV6-1|11|few|.
CASSRGRRQYF
TGTGCCAGCAGTCGGGGCCGGCGGCAGTACTTC
>TRBJ1-4|TRBV29-1|12|.|.
CSGSTGREKLFF
TGCAGCGGCTCGACAGGACGTGAAAAACTGTTTTTT
>TRBJ2-5|TRBV3-1|14|many|.
CAREPVGGWETQYF
TGTGCCAGAGAACCCGTCGGGGGTTGGGAGACCCAGTACTTC
>TRBJ2-5|TRBV6-1|15|few|.
CASSSYGQIGETQYF
TGTGCCAGCAGTTCATACGGACAGATCGGGGAGACCCAGTACTTC
>TRBJ1-5|TRBV6-1|14|many|TRBD1
CASQTGFGNQPQHF
TGTGCCAGCCAGACAGGGTTTGGGAATCAGCCCCAGCATTTT
>TRBJ2-1|TRBV25-1|14|many|.
CASSTTIQGNEQFF
TGTGCCAGCAGTACCACAATACAGGGCAATGAGCAGTTCTTC
>TRBJ1-1|TRBV12-3/TRBV12-4|13|many|.
CASSYRVGTEAFF
TGTGCCAGCAGCTACAGGGTGGGGACTGAAGCTTTCTTT
>TRBJ2-7|TRBV7-9|14|many|.
CASSAMRVEYEQYF
TGTGCCAGCAGCGCCATGAGGGTGGAATACGAGCAGTACTTC
>TRBJ2-5|TRBV11-3|14|many|.
CASSKGNTQETQYF
TGTGCCAGCAGTAAGGGGAACACCCAAGAGACCCAGTACTTC
>TRBJ2-3|TRBV5-5|17|many|TRBD2
CASSLRGGGLETDTQYF
TGTGCCAGCAGCTTACGGGGGGGGGGCCTCGAAACAGATACGCAGTATTTT
>TRBJ2-7|TRBV20-1|14|many|.
CSARAIFYSYEQYF
TGCAGTGCTAGAGCCATCTTCTACTCCTACGAGCAGTACTTC
>TRBJ1-2|TRBV7-2|13|many|.
CASSLGGPNGYTF
TGTGCCAGCAGCTTAGGGGGTCCCAATGGCTACACCTTC
>TRBJ2-1|TRBV7-9|16|.|TRBD1
CAGSLPRTGTDNEQFF
TGTGCCGGCAGCTTACCTAGGACAGGGACAGACAATGAGCAGTTCTTC
>TRBJ1-2|TRBV6-1|14|many|.
CASSPGTPYDGYTF
TGTGCCAGCAGTCCAGGGACACCCTACGATGGCTACACCTTC
>TRBJ2-3|TRBV19|14|few|.
CASSLGHRGDTQYF
TGTGCCAGTAGTCTTGGACACCGAGGAGATACGCAGTATTTT
>TRBJ1-1|TRBV12-3/TRBV12-4|14|many|.
CASQRGRANTEAFF
TGTGCCAGCCAAAGAGGTAGGGCGAACACTGAAGCTTTCTTT
>TRBJ1-1|TRBV6-2/TRBV6-3|14|many|.
CASIDWGGSTEAFF
TGTGCCAGCATCGACTGGGGGGGAAGCACTGAAGCTTTCTTT
>TRBJ2-6|TRBV20-1|15|many|.
CSARGGASGANVLTF
TGCAGTGCTAGAGGAGGGGCTTCAGGGGCCAACGTCCTGACTTTC
>TRBJ2-3|TRBV20-1|19|.|TRBD2
CSEGPPWASGGDSTDTQYF
TGCAGTGAGGGGCCTCCTTGGGCTAGCGGGGGGGACTCCACAGATACGCAGTATTTT
>TRBJ1-6|TRBV10-2|18|few|TRBD1
CASSLSRTGGNYNSPLHF
TGCGCCAGCAGTCTGAGCCGGACAGGGGGAAATTATAATTCACCCCTCCACTTT